What follows are 8 T cell receptor beta chains derived from one specimen sequenced in a study of Ad26.COV2.S vaccination and SARS-CoV-2 variants. Clones were read by immunoSEQ multiplex PCR, and TCRdb kept only the in-frame ones, dropping some. The sample has hundreds of thousands of clones; 92% are singletons. Treatment indicated: 19 received Ad26.COV2.S at low or high dose, single or two shots; about five received placebo; per-sample allocation not given. Samples were taken on day 63 after the first vaccine or placebo injection. Sample: peripheral blood, taken in a trial of Ad26.COV2.S vaccine versus placebo. The receptor set was obtained from a person aged 18 to 65 who received the Ad26.COV2.S COVID-19 vaccine or a placebo.

This sequence joins TRBV6-1 and TRBJ2-2; the D gene is possibly TRBD1 (6 bases). Germline V gives CDR1 MNHNS, CDR2 SASEGT. CDR3 length: 15 residues. Trimming stripped 8 bases from V and 6 bases from J, with 19 bases between. The chain's CDR3 is CASCGAGVGAGELFF. DNA for the CDR3: TGTGCCAGCTGTGGAGCAGGGGTTGGTGCCGGGGAGCTGTTTTTT.

The chain has TRBV28 and TRBJ1-2; TRBD1 matches 9 bases. The ends lost 1 base at V and 5 bases at J; junction bases unmatched: 8. The CDR3 is 16 residues long. Per germline, CDR1 MDHEN and CDR2 SYDVKM. The CDR3 nucleotides are TGTGCCAGCAGTTTATCTGGGACAGGGAAACGGTATGGCTACACCTTC. As protein: CASSLSGTGKRYGYTF.

This chain links TRBV18 with TRBJ1-3; 7 positions match TRBD1. Trimming cost V 3 bases and J 4 bases; bases outside gene matches: 21. This CDR3 contains 20 residues. Germline lookup yields CDR1 KGHSH and CDR2 LQKENI. As DNA, the CDR3 is TGTGCCAGCTCACCCGCGACAGGGAGGAACGGTGTTCTAAGGGGAAACACCATATATTTT. Translated: CASSPATGRNGVLRGNTIYF.

A single count supports this clone. This chain uses TRBV11-3 with TRBJ2-3, with TRBD2 matching over 9 bases. CDR1 SGHNT and CDR2 YENEEA come from the germline V gene. The CDR3 is made up of 15 amino acids. With V trimmed by 5 bases and J by 6 bases, 9 bases remained unmatched. Written as DNA, the CDR3 is TGTGCCAGCAGCGCTCTAGCGGGGTCCATGGATACGCAGTATTTT. It translates to CASSALAGSMDTQYF.

V gene TRBV7-2 combines with J gene TRBJ2-7; 7 bases line up with TRBD1. The CDR3 is made up of 14 amino acids. The V and J ends lost 4 bases and 6 bases, in that order; junction bases with no gene match: 9. Germline V lookup: CDR1 SGHTA, CDR2 FQGNSA. The CDR3 loop reads CASSSPRQGGEQYF. Written as DNA, the CDR3 is TGTGCCAGCAGCTCCCCAAGACAGGGTGGCGAGCAGTACTTC.

The chain joins TRBV15 to TRBJ1-2, with D tentatively TRBD1 (6 bases). There are 14 residues in the CDR3. Per germline, CDR1 LNHNV and CDR2 YYDKDF (reference sequence). The ends were cut back, 7 bases at V and 7 bases at J, with 19 bases in the middle. The CDR3 reads CATTMRGGAGGYTF. Here the CDR3 DNA reads TGTGCCACCACCATGCGTGGGGGGGCGGGTGGCTACACCTTC.

The rearrangement joins TRBV21-1 to TRBJ2-5; TRBD1, the table's D call, lacks a check against the DNA. TRBV21-1 is a documented pseudogene. CDR3 length: 17 amino acids. The chain's CDR3 is CASSKHMRTGKEETQYF. The DNA of the CDR3 is TGTGCCAGCAGCAAACATATGAGGACAGGGAAAGAAGAGACCCAGTACTTC.

This clone appeared once. V usage is TRBV7-2 and J usage is TRBJ2-3, with 10 bases that match TRBD1. Losses at the gene ends were 5 bases for V and 6 bases for J; bases not matched to a gene: 2. Germline CDR1 and CDR2: SGHTA and FQGNSA. The CDR3 spans 13 residues. CDR3 nucleotide sequence: TGTGCCAGCAGCCCGGGACAGGGGGATACGCAGTATTTT. Translated: CASSPGQGDTQYF.